Below, 8 T cell receptor beta chains from the same sample are listed, as sequenced in a study of shared clonotypes between healthy human individuals (dated by TCRdb to the early 2020s). Libraries were constructed by the immunoSEQ multiplex PCR assay. TCRdb's version of the immuneACCESS table is confined to in-frame rearrangements and falls short of the full clone set. An unresolved V gene accounts for under half of the shortfall where checked; the remainder is of unknown origin. This sample comprises over 1.4 million clones, roughly 96% of them detected only once. The ten largest clones add up to over 1% of the sample. The sequencing sample was made of naive CD4+ T cells sorted from blood. This specimen's cell subset or site label, per the study, means: CD45RA+ positively selected. These TCRs come from a man aged 25-45 years in good health.

The genes are TRBV5-1 and TRBJ1-4, with D unclear. CDR3 length: 15 amino acids. V gave up 0 bases and J gave up 5 bases, with 11 bases separating them. Germline V gene lookup returns CDR1 SGHRS and CDR2 YFSETQ. The CDR3 coding sequence is TGCGCCAGCAGCTTGGGGCGGAGTGGGAATGAAAAACTGTTTTTT. Protein product: CASSLGRSGNEKLFF.

The chain carries TRBV19 and TRBJ1-5; 7 bases line up with TRBD1. V was pared by 3 bases and J by 1 base, with 9 bases of the junction left unmatched. The germline gives CDR1 LNHDA, CDR2 SQIVND (reference sequence). The CDR3 sequence is 17 residues long. CDR3 bases: TGTGCCAGTAGTATCGCTGTCGGCAGGGGGAGCAATCAGCCCCAGCATTTT. Its translation is CASSIAVGRGSNQPQHF.

V gene TRBV18 combines with J gene TRBJ2-2; no clear D. CDR3 length: 14 amino acids. V was cut by 2 bases and J by 4 bases, with 8 bases left in between. From germline, CDR1 is KGHSH and CDR2 LQKENI. The CDR3 bases are TGTGCCAGCTCACCAGAGCGCAGCACCGGGGAGCTGTTTTTT. It translates to CASSPERSTGELFF.

The rearrangement links TRBV9 to TRBJ2-1; a possible D gene is TRBD1 (6 bases). Germline V lookup: CDR1 SGDLS, CDR2 YYNGEE. The CDR3 has 15 residues. Deletions cut 1 base from V and 7 bases from J, with 15 bases between. This CDR3 is CASSVLTDRKNEQFF. The CDR3 bases are TGTGCCAGCAGCGTACTAACCGACAGGAAGAATGAGCAGTTCTTC.

V and J are TRBV28 and TRBJ2-7; TRBD1 might be the D (6 bases). The CDR3 spans 13 residues. Germline V gene sequence: CDR1 MDHEN, CDR2 SYDVKM. Trimming took 10 bases from V and 4 from J, leaving 17 bases between them. CDR3 region: CATRSGTLYEQYF. CDR3 DNA sequence: TGTGCCACCAGATCCGGGACACTTTACGAGCAGTACTTC.

The chain combines TRBV19 with TRBJ2-7, with 7 positions matching TRBD1. The V and J ends lost 5 bases and 2 bases, in that order; junction bases with no gene match: 18. Germline loops: CDR1 LNHDA, CDR2 SQIVND (reference sequence). The CDR3 covers 18 residues. CDR3 nucleotide sequence: TGTGCCAGTAGTCTACACCGCGGCAGGGGGAGTCTCCCCTACGAGCAGTACTTC. Its translation is CASSLHRGRGSLPYEQYF.

The V and J genes are TRBV28 and TRBJ2-3; perhaps TRBD1 as D (6 bases). Trimming took off 7 bases at V and 11 bases at J, with 28 bases between the two ends. Germline CDR1 MDHEN, CDR2 SYDVKM. The CDR3 extends over 16 amino acids. The CDR3 protein is CASTSSSGTRPTLQYF. CDR3 DNA: TGTGCCAGCACCTCTTCTTCCGGGACAAGACCAACTTTGCAGTATTTT.

The table lists this clone with a count of one. This sequence joins TRBV6-5 and TRBJ2-2; the D is unclear. Trimming pared 2 bases from V and 5 bases from J, leaving 6 bases between. The V gene's germline CDR1 is MNHEY and CDR2 SVGAGI. This CDR3 has 13 amino acids. The CDR3 nucleotides read TGTGCCAGCAGTTACGTGGGAACCGGGGAGCTGTTTTTT. Translating gives CASSYVGTGELFF.